This T cell receptor beta chain appears in the sequencing data of a study of Ad26.COV2.S vaccination and SARS-CoV-2 variants. As to treatment: roughly 18 received Ad26.COV2.S at low or high dose, single or two shots; 5 received placebo; per-sample allocation not given. All samples were drawn on day 63, counting from the first vaccine or placebo injection. Assay: immunoSEQ multiplex PCR; the TCRdb copy retains only in-frame clones and omits some. The sample lists some 340,000 clones, roughly 86% occurring once. The material sequenced was peripheral blood, taken in a trial of Ad26.COV2.S vaccine versus placebo. The sequence derives from a person between 18 and 60 years old who received the Ad26.COV2.S COVID-19 vaccine or a placebo.

The DNA of the CDR3 is TGTGCCAGCAGCTTAGATTATAGAGACACAGATACGCAGTATTTT. It encodes CASSLDYRDTDTQYF. The rearrangement links TRBV7-2 to TRBJ2-3; unclear D gene. V lost 1 base and J lost 2, with 10 bases in between. From germline, CDR1 is SGHTA and CDR2 FQGNSA. The length of the CDR3 is 15 residues.